This TCR beta chain was retrieved from a study of shared clonotypes between healthy human individuals. The assay used deep level. TCRdb's table, derived via immunoSEQ multiplex PCR, lists solely in-frame clones and lacks some. This table holds some 690,000 clones, roughly 88% found once. V shed 6 bases and J shed 5 bases, with 10 bases lying between them. This CDR3 contains 12 residues. Germline V CDR1 and CDR2: MNHEY, SMNVEV (reference sequence). This clone was recorded only once. The antigen remains undetermined. Notes on the study in general: Clonotype sharing among donors likely depends on sequencing depth. Clonotypes shared by all four donors outscored non-shared clonotypes in generation probability. Few donors restricted represented genetic and exposure-history diversity.

This clonotype was sampled from a man in his late teens or twenties in good health. Some clones in this sample may be carry-over from other donors' samples. V and J are TRBV27 and TRBJ2-5, with D hard to call. The sample comprised memory CD8+ T cells from PBMCs. The subset: CD45RO+ cells pooled with CCR7-negative TemRA cells. CDR3 region: CASSTLGETQYF. The CDR3 nucleotides read TGTGCCAGCAGCACCTTAGGGGAGACCCAGTACTTC.